One and the same sample provided the 17 T cell receptor beta chains below, sequenced in a study of T cell changes during pregnancy in multiple sclerosis. Clones were read by immunoSEQ multiplex PCR, and TCRdb kept only the in-frame ones, dropping some. Of just over 60,000 clones detected, around 92% appear once; the ten largest clones hold less than 3%. Sequenced material: peripheral blood, taken in the second trimester of pregnancy. These receptor sequences come from a female donor in good health, enrolled as a control in a pregnancy study.

In its sample, this clone was seen once. The rearrangement links TRBV4-1 to TRBJ1-4; no clear D. From germline, CDR1 is MGHRA and CDR2 YSYEKL. The CDR3 runs 13 residues. Trimming took 1 base from V and 8 from J, leaving 8 bases between them. CDR3 DNA: TGCGCCAGCAGCCAAGCAGGATTGGAAAAACTGTTTTTT. The encoded protein is CASSQAGLEKLFF.

The chain uses TRBV27 and TRBJ2-1; TRBD2 aligns across 7 bases. Trimming at V came to 3 bases and at J to 7 bases, leaving 6 bases not matched to a gene. This CDR3 contains 14 residues. Germline-derived CDR1 and CDR2 are MNHEY and SMNVEV (reference sequence). DNA for the CDR3: TGTGCCAGCAGTTTGACGGGAGCGGGAAATGAGCAGTTCTTC. It encodes CASSLTGAGNEQFF.

The rearrangement joins TRBV7-3 to TRBJ2-5; D possibly corresponds to TRBD1 (5 bases). Germline CDR1 and CDR2: SGHTA and FQGTGA. V was trimmed by 5 bases and J by 2 bases, leaving 9 bases between them. The CDR3 has 13 amino acids. CDR3 sequence reads: CASSQTEQETQYF. CDR3 DNA: TGTGCCAGCAGCCAGACAGAACAAGAGACCCAGTACTTC.

V usage is TRBV6-5 and J usage is TRBJ1-2, with TRBD1 as a possible D gene (5 bases). V lost 4 bases to trimming and J lost 8 bases, with 20 bases between them. CDR1 MNHEY and CDR2 SVGAGI come from the germline V gene. The CDR3 has 15 amino acids. CDR3 region: CASSFERDSPLGYTF. The CDR3 DNA reads TGTGCCAGCAGTTTCGAAAGAGACAGCCCTCTAGGCTACACCTTC.

The chain links TRBV29-1 to TRBJ2-5, with D perhaps matching TRBD1 (5 bases). Germline-derived CDR1 and CDR2 are SQVTM and ANQGSEA. V gave up 7 bases and J gave up 5 bases, with 14 bases separating them. The CDR3 contains 12 residues. The CDR3 DNA reads as TGCAGCGGCGGTCAGGGCTGGGAGACCCAGTACTTC. Its translation is CSGGQGWETQYF.

This chain uses TRBV27 with TRBJ2-5; D might be TRBD2 (5 bases). This CDR3 is 12 amino acids long. Trimming took 7 bases from V and 9 from J, leaving 15 bases between them. Germline CDR1 and CDR2: MNHEY and SMNVEV (reference sequence). The CDR3 reads CASMNSPGAQYF. The CDR3, as DNA: TGTGCCAGCATGAACAGCCCCGGGGCCCAGTACTTC.

J is TRBJ2-1 and V is TRBV11-3; 8 bases are shared with TRBD2. Trimming took 3 bases from V and 0 from J; bases not matched to a gene: 1. Germline assignment: CDR1 SGHNT and CDR2 YENEEA. The CDR3 runs 15 residues. The CDR3 DNA sequence: TGTGCCAGCAGCTTCCGGGGGGGCTCCTACAATGAGCAGTTCTTC. Translated: CASSFRGGSYNEQFF.

The V gene is TRBV6-5, the J gene TRBJ1-2, with D uncertain. CDR3 length: 12 residues. The V end lost 7 bases, the J end lost 8 bases, and 14 bases lay between the germline ends. Germline-derived CDR1 and CDR2 are MNHEY and SVGAGI. CDR3 sequence reads: CASKSAGWGYTF. The DNA of the CDR3 is TGTGCCAGCAAATCGGCGGGGTGGGGCTACACCTTC.

The chain uses TRBV5-1 and TRBJ2-1; a possible D gene is TRBD1 (6 bases). Trimming stripped 0 bases from V and 4 bases from J, with 14 bases between. CDR3 length equals 16 residues. Germline V lookup: CDR1 SGHRS, CDR2 YFSETQ. DNA for the CDR3: TGCGCCAGCAGCTTGGATCTGGACAGCATGTACAATGAGCAGTTCTTC. Translating it yields CASSLDLDSMYNEQFF. Using reference TRBV5-1 and TRBJ2-1 for the parts outside the CDR3, the full variable domain is KAGVTQTPRYLIKTRGQQVTLSCSPISGHRSVSWYQQTPGQGLQFLFEYFSETQRNKGNFPGRFSGRQFSNSRSEMNVSTLELGDSALYLCASSLDLDSMYNEQFFGPGTRLTVL.

V usage is TRBV18 and J usage is TRBJ2-5; weak D call: TRBD1 (6 bases). V was shortened by 3 bases and J by 4 bases, with 9 bases between the two germline ends. The CDR3 covers 13 residues. CDR1 and CDR2 from the germline V gene are KGHSH and LQKENI. The CDR3 region has the DNA TGTGCCAGCTCACCGGCAGGGGCAGAGACCCAGTACTTC. This codes for CASSPAGAETQYF.

V and J are TRBV11-2 and TRBJ2-7; D may be TRBD1 (5 bases). Germline values: CDR1 SGHAT, CDR2 FQNNGV. The CDR3 sequence is 14 residues long. V was trimmed by 4 bases and J by 5 bases, leaving 15 bases between them. CDR3 coding DNA: TGTGCCAGCAGCTACATAGGGGATTGGAACGAGCAGTACTTC. It translates to CASSYIGDWNEQYF.

V usage is TRBV11-3 and J usage is TRBJ2-4, with TRBD2 as a possible D gene (5 bases). V lost 1 base to trimming and J lost 9 bases, with 16 bases between them. Germline V gives CDR1 SGHNT, CDR2 YENEEA. The CDR3 has 15 amino acids. CDR3 in amino acids: CASSLGGATVGIQYF. The CDR3 bases are TGTGCCAGCAGCTTAGGGGGAGCCACCGTGGGCATTCAGTACTTC.

This clone occurred a few times. The CDR3 DNA sequence: TGCACCAGCAGCCAAGATGGCTGGCACACTGAAGCTTTCTTT. Encoded protein: CTSSQDGWHTEAFF. V gene TRBV1 combines with J gene TRBJ1-1; no check of the table's D call, TRBD1, against the DNA was made. TRBV1 has pseudogene status. The CDR3 totals 14 residues.

This clone appeared a single time. The CDR3 loop reads CASSYLPESGDHGYTF. The CDR3 DNA reads TGTGCCAGCAGTTACTTACCAGAGTCGGGTGACCATGGCTACACCTTC. The chain has TRBV6-5 and TRBJ1-2; no definite D call. V was trimmed by 1 base and J by 6 bases, leaving 18 bases between them. This CDR3 contains 16 residues. Germline V gene data show CDR1 as MNHEY and CDR2 as SVGAGI.

V and J are TRBV4-2 and TRBJ1-1; D call uncertain. The germline CDR1 and CDR2 sequences are LGHNA and YNFKEQ. This CDR3 spans 17 amino acids. The V and J ends lost 1 base and 0 bases respectively, with 15 bases between them. The CDR3 coding sequence is TGTGCCAGCAGCCAAGCAGACAAACAGAATATGAACACTGAAGCTTTCTTT. Translating gives CASSQADKQNMNTEAFF.

This chain links TRBV30 with TRBJ2-3, with a weak D call TRBD2 (6 bases). Germline V CDR1 and CDR2: GTSNPN, SVGIG (reference sequence). This CDR3 contains 14 residues. Trimming cost V 3 bases and J 9 bases, with 19 bases left between them. CDR3 in amino acids: CAWRPGVYVGTQYF. CDR3 coding DNA: TGTGCCTGGAGGCCGGGAGTCTACGTCGGCACGCAGTATTTT.

V gene TRBV6-5 combines with J gene TRBJ1-1, with D tentatively TRBD1 (6 bases). Germline CDR1 is MNHEY and CDR2 is SVGAGI. V lost 2 bases and J lost 7, with 11 bases in between. The CDR3 extends over 13 amino acids. The CDR3 loop reads CASSYDRTVEAFF. The DNA of the CDR3 is TGTGCCAGCAGTTACGACCGGACAGTTGAAGCTTTCTTT.